Listed here are 27 T cell receptor beta chains from one sample, sequenced in a study of T cells after posttransplantation cyclophosphamide. The table came from immunoSEQ multiplex PCR; TCRdb's copy has only in-frame clones and leaves some out. This sample carries over 25,000 clones, none of them present only once. Specimen: PBMCs. These receptors were obtained from a woman aged 25 to 39 in good health and a related stem cell transplant donor.

J is TRBJ1-6 and V is TRBV30, with no clear D. V was shortened by 0 bases and J by 9 bases, with 9 bases between the two germline ends. The CDR3 spans 13 residues. Germline values: CDR1 GTSNPN, CDR2 SVGIG (reference sequence). The CDR3 DNA reads as TGTGCCTGGAGTGTACAGCTGGGTTCACCCCTCCACTTT. Protein sequence: CAWSVQLGSPLHF. Using reference TRBV30 and TRBJ1-6 for the parts outside the CDR3, the full variable domain is SQTIHQWPATLVQPVGSPLSLECTVEGTSNPNLYWYRQAAGRGLQLLFYSVGIGQISSEVPQNLSASRPQDRQFILSSKKLLLSDSGFYLCAWSVQLGSPLHFGNGTRLTVT.

This clone was seen repeatedly, ten times or more. J is TRBJ2-4 and V is TRBV19, with D possibly matching TRBD1 (6 bases). Germline CDR1 is LNHDA and CDR2 is SQIVND (reference sequence). V lost 4 bases and J lost 2, with 9 bases in between. This CDR3 contains 14 residues. CDR3 DNA sequence: TGTGCCAGTAGTAATCAGGGGACCAAAAACATTCAGTACTTC. Its translation: CASSNQGTKNIQYF.

This clone showed up just a few times. V gene TRBV7-2 combines with J gene TRBJ2-5; TRBD2 agrees at 9 bases. The CDR3 length is 16 residues. The V and J ends lost 5 bases and 5 bases, in that order; junction bases with no gene match: 12. Germline CDR1 SGHTA, CDR2 FQGNSA. The CDR3 sequence: CASSPSGGGAGETQYF. In nucleotides, the CDR3 is TGTGCCAGCAGCCCGAGTGGCGGGGGGGCCGGGGAGACCCAGTACTTC.

This clone was picked up many times. V usage is TRBV27 and J usage is TRBJ2-5, with D possibly being TRBD1 (6 bases). CDR1 and CDR2 (germline): MNHEY, SMNVEV (reference sequence). Trimming took 5 bases from V and 5 from J, leaving 18 bases between them. The CDR3 consists of 15 residues. The CDR3 reads CASSPQTVRGETQYF. The CDR3 DNA follows: TGTGCCAGCAGTCCCCAGACAGTGAGGGGGGAGACCCAGTACTTC.

Ten or more counts support this clone. The genes are TRBV6-5 and TRBJ1-2; no clear D gene. This CDR3 region has 14 residues. V was shortened by 4 bases and J by 4 bases, with 13 bases between the two germline ends. Looked up from germline, CDR1 is MNHEY and CDR2 is SVGAGI. The CDR3, as DNA: TGTGCCAGCAGTTCCCTGTGGGCCCCCTATGGCTACACCTTC. This codes for CASSSLWAPYGYTF.

This clone was counted many times. The chain employs TRBV5-4 and TRBJ2-1, with TRBD1 matching 10 bases. The CDR3 runs 15 residues. V shed 2 bases, J shed 6 bases, and the junction held 5 bases outside the gene matches. CDR1 is SGHNT, CDR2 YYREEE, per germline (reference sequence). CDR3: CASSFRTGGLNEQFF. CDR3 DNA: TGTGCCAGCAGCTTCCGGACAGGGGGACTCAATGAGCAGTTCTTC.

This clone was observed many times. The chain carries TRBV6-6 and TRBJ2-2, with D possibly being TRBD2 (6 bases). V lost 2 bases, J lost 5 bases, and 12 bases lay in between. Looked up from germline, CDR1 is MNHNY and CDR2 is SVGAGI (reference sequence). The CDR3 extends over 15 amino acids. CDR3 protein: CASSYTGLLTGELFF. The CDR3 DNA follows: TGTGCCAGCAGTTACACGGGACTTCTAACCGGGGAGCTGTTTTTT.

This clone was seen at least ten times. The same CDR3 is also encoded by other DNA sequences in this sample. The genes are TRBV4-3 and TRBJ2-5; a possible D gene is TRBD2 (5 bases). Trimming removed 3 bases at V and 1 base at J, with 9 bases between. The CDR3 is made up of 14 amino acids. The germline V gene encodes CDR1 LGHNA and CDR2 YSLEER. The CDR3 loop reads CASSHLSGQETQYF. The DNA for the CDR3 is TGCGCCAGCAGCCATCTCAGCGGCCAAGAGACCCAGTACTTC.

This clone was counted between two and nine times. The V and J genes are TRBV4-2 and TRBJ2-4; D possibly corresponds to TRBD2 (7 bases). Trimming shortened V by 1 base and J by 3 bases, and 16 bases separated the two germline ends. Germline lookup yields CDR1 LGHNA and CDR2 YNFKEQ. CDR3 size: 17 residues. The CDR3 bases are TGTGCCAGCAGCCAAGTTTGGGGGGGCGAGGGCAAAAACATTCAGTACTTC. It encodes CASSQVWGGEGKNIQYF.

The table lists this clone with many counts. The chain links TRBV4-2 to TRBJ1-1; 8 positions match TRBD1. The CDR3 is 13 amino acids. After removal of 1 base from V and 7 bases from J, the junction contained 2 bases not matched to a gene. The germline gives CDR1 LGHNA, CDR2 YNFKEQ. CDR3 loop: CASSQAGQDEAFF. CDR3 DNA: TGTGCCAGCAGCCAAGCGGGACAGGATGAAGCTTTCTTT.

This clone occurred many times. The chain is built from TRBV5-4 and TRBJ2-7, with D possibly being TRBD2 (5 bases). The CDR3 spans 14 residues. Trimming left V 3 bases short and J 3 bases short, with 13 bases between. From germline, CDR1 is SGHNT and CDR2 YYREEE (reference sequence). The CDR3 is CASSSGLGVYEQYF. The CDR3 nucleotides read TGTGCCAGCAGCTCAGGACTGGGCGTCTACGAGCAGTACTTC.

Many counts were recorded for this clone. The rearrangement links TRBV11-3 to TRBJ2-1; D gene unclear. Trimming stripped 2 bases from V and 6 bases from J, with 8 bases between. Germline V gene sequence: CDR1 SGHNT, CDR2 YENEEA. CDR3 size: 13 residues. The DNA of the CDR3 is TGTGCCAGCAGCTTATCCAGGTCCAATGAGCAGTTCTTC. Its protein product is CASSLSRSNEQFF.

This clone was found many times. The V and J genes are TRBV4-2 and TRBJ1-2, with 12 bases fitting TRBD1. The CDR3 is 18 amino acids. Looked up from germline, CDR1 is LGHNA and CDR2 is YNFKEQ. Trimming cost V 1 base and J 4 bases; bases outside gene matches: 10. In DNA form, the CDR3 reads TGTGCCAGCAGCCAAGGTCAAGGGACAGGGGGCTCCCTCTATGGCTACACCTTC. Translation: CASSQGQGTGGSLYGYTF.

This clone was counted many times. This chain joins TRBV7-2 and TRBJ2-3, with D unclear. Trimming removed 5 bases from V and 6 bases from J, with 9 bases in between. This CDR3 spans 12 amino acids. Germline V gives CDR1 SGHTA, CDR2 FQGNSA. Written as DNA, the CDR3 is TGTGCCAGCAGCCCAGACGGGGATACGCAGTATTTT. It codes for CASSPDGDTQYF.

This clone was recorded at least ten times. The chain recombines TRBV12-3 or TRBV12-4 with TRBJ1-3, with TRBD1 matching over 7 bases. Trimming removed 5 bases from V and 0 bases from J; junction bases left unmatched: 4. The CDR3 runs to 15 residues. CDR3 region: CASSQGGFSGNTIYF. The DNA for the CDR3 is TGTGCCAGCAGTCAGGGGGGATTCTCTGGAAACACCATATATTTT.

The table lists this clone with many counts. V gene TRBV5-1 combines with J gene TRBJ1-2; weak D call: TRBD1 (6 bases). The CDR3 runs 15 residues. Trimming removed 0 bases from V and 2 bases from J, with 11 bases in between. Germline V gene lookup returns CDR1 SGHRS and CDR2 YFSETQ. The CDR3 spells CASSLAPGENYGYTF. The CDR3 DNA sequence: TGCGCCAGCAGCTTGGCCCCAGGGGAAAACTATGGCTACACCTTC. Drawing the rest from reference TRBV5-1 and TRBJ1-2, the complete variable domain is KAGVTQTPRYLIKTRGQQVTLSCSPISGHRSVSWYQQTPGQGLQFLFEYFSETQRNKGNFPGRFSGRQFSNSRSEMNVSTLELGDSALYLCASSLAPGENYGYTFGSGTRLTVV.

Ten or more counts support this clone. This sequence joins TRBV6-1 and TRBJ1-1; TRBD1 matches at 7 bases. Germline V gene lookup returns CDR1 MNHNS and CDR2 SASEGT. This CDR3 is built from 14 residues. The J segment lost 0 bases and the V segment lost 6 bases, leaving 4 bases of the junction unmatched. In DNA, the CDR3 is TGTGCCAGCAGAGTGGACAGGCTGAACACTGAAGCTTTCTTT. Translation: CASRVDRLNTEAFF.

J is TRBJ2-5 and V is TRBV7-8, with D possibly TRBD2 on 5 matching bases. The germline gives CDR1 SGHVS, CDR2 FQNEAQ. V shed 0 bases and J shed 5 bases, with 25 bases lying between them. The CDR3 contains 19 residues. In DNA form, the CDR3 reads TGTGCCAGCAGCTTAGCCCCCCTCTCACCGGGTGAAGCGGCGGAGACCCAGTACTTC. Translated, it gives CASSLAPLSPGEAAETQYF.

At least ten counts were recorded for this clone. This sequence joins TRBV4-1 and TRBJ1-2, with a weak D call TRBD1 (6 bases). CDR1 is MGHRA, CDR2 YSYEKL, per germline. CDR3 size: 15 residues. Trimming cost V 3 bases and J 4 bases, with 15 bases left between them. The DNA of the CDR3 is TGCGCCAGCAGCCATCCCCCCGAAGGGGGCTATGGCTACACCTTC. Amino acids: CASSHPPEGGYGYTF.

This clone was detected ten times or more. This chain uses TRBV7-3 with TRBJ2-1, with D possibly being TRBD2 (6 bases). Germline V gives CDR1 SGHTA, CDR2 FQGTGA. This CDR3 region has 17 residues. With 5 bases removed from V and 1 base from J, the gap between germline ends came to 18 bases. The CDR3 DNA sequence: TGTGCCAGCAGCCCCCTAGGAGGGGATGCTTCCTACAATGAGCAGTTCTTC. This translates into CASSPLGGDASYNEQFF. Looking up the rest from reference TRBV7-3 and TRBJ2-1 gives the full variable domain: GAGVSQTPSNKVTEKGKYVELRCDPISGHTALYWYRQSLGQGPEFLIYFQGTGAADDSGLPNDRFFAVRPEGSVSTLKIQRTERGDSAVYLCASSPLGGDASYNEQFFGPGTRLTVL.

In this sample, this clone turned up many times. This sequence joins TRBV5-1 and TRBJ1-4; TRBD1 agrees at 7 bases. The V and J ends lost 2 bases and 0 bases, in that order; junction bases with no gene match: 4. The CDR3 loop spans 16 amino acids. Germline V gene sequence: CDR1 SGHRS, CDR2 YFSETQ. The CDR3 spells CASSLQGTSTNEKLFF. For the CDR3, the DNA is TGCGCCAGCAGCTTACAGGGGACCTCAACTAATGAAAAACTGTTTTTT.

This clone has only a few counts. The CDR3 region is CASSWGRGSTDTQYF. The CDR3 nucleotides read TGCGCCAGCAGCTGGGGGCGGGGGAGCACAGATACGCAGTATTTT. V gene TRBV5-1 combines with J gene TRBJ2-3, with D possibly TRBD2 on 7 matching bases. CDR3 length: 15 residues. Trimming stripped 3 bases from V and 0 bases from J, with 11 bases between. Germline V gene data show CDR1 as SGHRS and CDR2 as YFSETQ.

The chain couples TRBV29-1 to TRBJ2-3, with a tentative D call TRBD2 (6 bases). V was pared by 6 bases and J by 3 bases, with 16 bases between. Germline V gene data show CDR1 as SQVTM and CDR2 as ANQGSEA. The CDR3 totals 14 residues. The CDR3 sequence is CSVGTLLGTDTQYF. DNA for the CDR3: TGCAGCGTCGGGACTTTGCTGGGAACAGATACGCAGTATTTT.

This clone was counted a few times. This chain joins TRBV5-1 and TRBJ1-2, with D uncertain. This CDR3 is 13 amino acids long. Trimming took 6 bases from V and 4 from J, leaving 13 bases between them. The germline gives CDR1 SGHRS, CDR2 YFSETQ. The chain's CDR3 is CASIDNSGYGYTF. DNA of the CDR3: TGCGCCAGCATCGACAATTCCGGCTATGGCTACACCTTC.

This clone came up many times. The chain recombines TRBV6-4 with TRBJ2-3; 10 bases map to TRBD1. CDR1 and CDR2 from the germline V gene are MRHNA and SNTAGT. This CDR3 region has 16 residues. Losses at the gene ends were 0 bases for V and 4 bases for J; bases not matched to a gene: 4. CDR3 DNA: TGTGCCAGCAGTGACTCCCCTGGACAGGGGGCAGATACGCAGTATTTT. This encodes CASSDSPGQGADTQYF.

In its sample, this clone was seen a few times. This chain links TRBV7-2 with TRBJ2-7; 9 nucleotides match TRBD2. Germline assignment: CDR1 SGHTA and CDR2 FQGNSA. The CDR3 runs 14 residues. V lost 4 bases, J lost 6 bases, and 7 bases stayed unmatched. This CDR3 reads CASSSSSGTGEQYF. In DNA, the CDR3 is TGTGCCAGCAGCTCCTCTAGCGGGACCGGCGAGCAGTACTTC.

This clone was found many times. The chain couples TRBV10-1 to TRBJ1-5; TRBD1 might be the D (5 bases). Germline lookup yields CDR1 WNHNN and CDR2 SYGVQD (reference sequence). Deletions cut 1 base from V and 5 bases from J, with 6 bases between. This CDR3 is 13 amino acids long. CDR3 loop: CASSEWGDQPQHF. The CDR3 nucleotides are TGCGCCAGCAGTGAGTGGGGGGATCAGCCCCAGCATTTT.